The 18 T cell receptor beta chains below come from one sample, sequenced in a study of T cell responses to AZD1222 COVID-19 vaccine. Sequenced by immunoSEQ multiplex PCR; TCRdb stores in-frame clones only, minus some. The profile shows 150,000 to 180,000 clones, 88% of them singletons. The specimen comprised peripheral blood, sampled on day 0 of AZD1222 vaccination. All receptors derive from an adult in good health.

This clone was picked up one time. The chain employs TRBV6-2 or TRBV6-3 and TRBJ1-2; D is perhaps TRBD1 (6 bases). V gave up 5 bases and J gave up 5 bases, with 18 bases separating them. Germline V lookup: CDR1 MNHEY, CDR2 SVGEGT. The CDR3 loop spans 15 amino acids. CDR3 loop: CASSIGLGGRYGYTF. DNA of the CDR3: TGTGCCAGCAGTATAGGGTTGGGGGGCCGGTATGGCTACACCTTC.

CDR3: CASSPRGVGLEQFF. CDR3 DNA: TGTGCCAGCAGTCCCCGGGGGGTCGGGCTTGAGCAGTTCTTC. The genes are TRBV6-5 and TRBJ2-1, with 7 bases that match TRBD2. This CDR3 comprises 14 residues. Germline assignment: CDR1 MNHEY and CDR2 SVGAGI. J was trimmed by 9 bases and V by 5 bases; bases with no gene match: 10.

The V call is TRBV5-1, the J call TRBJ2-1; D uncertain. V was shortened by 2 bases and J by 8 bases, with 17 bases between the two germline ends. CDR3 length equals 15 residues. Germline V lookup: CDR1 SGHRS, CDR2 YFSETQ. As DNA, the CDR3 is TGCGCCAGCAGCTTATCGGGCAGAGTGGAGCATGAGCAGTTCTTC. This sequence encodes CASSLSGRVEHEQFF.

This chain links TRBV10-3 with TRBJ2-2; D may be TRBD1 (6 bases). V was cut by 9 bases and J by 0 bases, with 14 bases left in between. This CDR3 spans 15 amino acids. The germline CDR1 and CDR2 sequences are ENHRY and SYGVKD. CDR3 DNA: TGTGCCATTATGACAGGAACCTCGAACACCGGGGAGCTGTTTTTT. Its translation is CAIMTGTSNTGELFF.

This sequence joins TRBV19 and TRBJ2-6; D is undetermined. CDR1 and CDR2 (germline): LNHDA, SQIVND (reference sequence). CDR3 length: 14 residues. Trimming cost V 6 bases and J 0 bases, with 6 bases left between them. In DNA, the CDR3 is TGTGCCAGTAGACCCCACTCTGGGGCCAACGTCCTGACTTTC. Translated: CASRPHSGANVLTF. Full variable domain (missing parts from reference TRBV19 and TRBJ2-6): DGGITQSPKYLFRKEGQNVTLSCEQNLNHDAMYWYRQDPGQGLRLIYYSQIVNDFQKGDIAEGYSVSREKKESFPLTVTSAQKNPTAFYLCASRPHSGANVLTFGAGSRLTVL.

CDR3 DNA: TGTGCCAGCAGTCCACGACAGGGGTGGGGAGAGACCCAGTACTTC. It yields the protein CASSPRQGWGETQYF. The rearrangement joins TRBV28 to TRBJ2-5, with 8 bases aligning to TRBD1. Trimming removed 5 bases from V and 4 bases from J; junction bases left unmatched: 9. The CDR3 sequence is 15 residues long. The V gene's germline CDR1 is MDHEN and CDR2 SYDVKM.

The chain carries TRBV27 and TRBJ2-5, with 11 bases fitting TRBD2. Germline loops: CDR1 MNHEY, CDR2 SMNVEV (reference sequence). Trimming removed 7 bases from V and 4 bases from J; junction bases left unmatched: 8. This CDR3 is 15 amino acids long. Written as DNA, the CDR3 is TGTGCCAGCAACTTAGTAGCGGGGGGGCCAGAGACCCAGTACTTC. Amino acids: CASNLVAGGPETQYF.

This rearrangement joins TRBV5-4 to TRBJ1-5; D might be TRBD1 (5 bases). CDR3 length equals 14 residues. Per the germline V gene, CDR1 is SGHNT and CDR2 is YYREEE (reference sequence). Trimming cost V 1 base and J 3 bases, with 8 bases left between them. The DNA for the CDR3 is TGTGCCAGCAGCTTGCAGGGCCCCAATCAGCCCCAGCATTTT. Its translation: CASSLQGPNQPQHF.

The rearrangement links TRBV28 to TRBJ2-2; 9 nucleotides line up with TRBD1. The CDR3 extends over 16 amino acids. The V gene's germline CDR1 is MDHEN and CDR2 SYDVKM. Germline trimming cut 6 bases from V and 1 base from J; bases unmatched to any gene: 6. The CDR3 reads CASRSPGQGNTGELFF. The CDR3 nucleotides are TGTGCCAGCAGAAGCCCGGGACAGGGGAACACCGGGGAGCTGTTTTTT.

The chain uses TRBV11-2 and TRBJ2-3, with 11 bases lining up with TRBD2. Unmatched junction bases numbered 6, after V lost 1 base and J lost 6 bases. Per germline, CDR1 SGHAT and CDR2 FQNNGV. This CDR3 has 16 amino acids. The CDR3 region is CASSLALAGGSDTQYF. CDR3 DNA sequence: TGTGCCAGCAGCTTAGCTCTAGCGGGGGGTTCGGATACGCAGTATTTT.

CDR3 nucleotide sequence: TGTGCCACCCGAAGGGGGTTCGGCACTGAAGCTTTCTTT. This sequence encodes CATRRGFGTEAFF. V and J are TRBV6-5 and TRBJ1-1; D is possibly TRBD1 (6 bases). The CDR3 loop spans 13 amino acids. Per germline, CDR1 MNHEY and CDR2 SVGAGI. Trimming left V 10 bases short and J 4 bases short, with 16 bases between.

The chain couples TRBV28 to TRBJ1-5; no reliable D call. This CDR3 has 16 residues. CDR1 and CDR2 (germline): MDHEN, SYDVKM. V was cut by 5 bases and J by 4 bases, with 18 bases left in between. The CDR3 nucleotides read TGTGCCAGCAGTCCTGCGGGAAGGGCACTGAATCAGCCCCAGCATTTT. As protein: CASSPAGRALNQPQHF.

CDR3: CASSERQNTGELFF. CDR3 nucleotide sequence: TGCGCCAGCAGCGAGAGACAGAACACCGGGGAGCTGTTTTTT. The chain joins TRBV5-1 to TRBJ2-2; the D is unclear. Germline V gene sequence: CDR1 SGHRS, CDR2 YFSETQ. The CDR3 runs 14 residues. Trimming removed 4 bases from V and 1 base from J, with 8 bases in between.

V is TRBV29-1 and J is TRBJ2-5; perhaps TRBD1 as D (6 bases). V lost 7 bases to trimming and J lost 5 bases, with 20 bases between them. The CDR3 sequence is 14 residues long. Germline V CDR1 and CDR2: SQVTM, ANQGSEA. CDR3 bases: TGCAGCGGCGAGGGGTTGGGGGCCCGGGAGACCCAGTACTTC. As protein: CSGEGLGARETQYF.

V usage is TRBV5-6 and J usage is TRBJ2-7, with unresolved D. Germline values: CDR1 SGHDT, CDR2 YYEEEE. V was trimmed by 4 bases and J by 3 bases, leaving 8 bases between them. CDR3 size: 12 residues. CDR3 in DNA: TGTGCCAGCAGCCGCGACCTCTACGAGCAGTACTTC. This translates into CASSRDLYEQYF.

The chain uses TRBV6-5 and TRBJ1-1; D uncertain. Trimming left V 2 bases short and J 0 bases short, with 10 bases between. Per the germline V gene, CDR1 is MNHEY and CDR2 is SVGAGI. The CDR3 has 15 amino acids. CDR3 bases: TGTGCCAGCAGTTACGAGTCGGGTCTGAACACTGAAGCTTTCTTT. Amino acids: CASSYESGLNTEAFF.

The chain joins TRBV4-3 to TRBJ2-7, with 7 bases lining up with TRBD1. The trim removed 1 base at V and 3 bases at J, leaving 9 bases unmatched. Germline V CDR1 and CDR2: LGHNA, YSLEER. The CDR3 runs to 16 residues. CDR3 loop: CASSQGNPGQNYEQYF. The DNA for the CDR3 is TGCGCCAGCAGCCAAGGGAACCCGGGACAGAACTACGAGCAGTACTTC.

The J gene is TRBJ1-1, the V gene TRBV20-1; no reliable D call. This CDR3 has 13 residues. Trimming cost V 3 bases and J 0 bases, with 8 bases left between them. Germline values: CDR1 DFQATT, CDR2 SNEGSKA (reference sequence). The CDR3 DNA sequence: TGCAGTGCTAGTAAGGAAATGAACACTGAAGCTTTCTTT. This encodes CSASKEMNTEAFF.